The TCR beta chain under discussion was sequenced for a study of blood T cells in healthy people across ages. Findings and caveats of the study: Age showed a roughly linear inverse relationship with TCR beta diversity per million T cells.

Donor samples were obtained from healthy Caucasian individuals from Russia, aged about 6 to 100. Next came a second PCR, run for about 7 to 12 cycles, which used a sample-barcoded 5' primer along with a J-beta primer mix. Each CDR3 protein gets one entry after TCRdb re-called the 5' RACE reads with MiXCR. The top ten hold roughly 8.2% of the sample, which has around 1.7 million distinct CDR3 sequences, 25% to 30% seen once. A remark on this clonotype: Its cognate antigen is unknown.

V was pared by 1 base and J by 5 bases, with 6 bases of the junction left unmatched. This CDR3 is built from 14 residues. CDR1 DFQATT and CDR2 SNEGSKA come from the germline V gene (reference sequence). This rearrangement joins TRBV20-1 to TRBJ2-3; TRBD2 aligns across 7 bases. The sample taken for sequencing was blood. The origin of this receptor is a woman under 40 in good health. Here the CDR3 DNA reads TGCAGTGCTAGAGGGGCCAGCGGGGTAGATACGCAGTATTTT. Its translation: CSARGASGVDTQYF.